The 21 T cell receptor beta chains in this list originate from one sample, sequenced in a study of blood T cells in healthy people across ages. A second about 7 to 12 cycle PCR used barcoded and J-beta primers. TCRdb re-called the 5' RACE reads with MiXCR, one entry per CDR3 protein. The data hold hundreds of thousands of distinct CDR3 sequences, with roughly 43% observed a single time. Sequences were obtained from blood. The receptors originated from a man at least 80 years old in good health.

The chain combines TRBV15 with TRBJ2-4; a weak D match, TRBD1 (5 bases). V was trimmed by 0 bases and J by 5 bases, leaving 11 bases between them. Germline V gene sequence: CDR1 LNHNV, CDR2 YYDKDF (reference sequence). This CDR3 is 15 amino acids long. The CDR3 nucleotides are TGTGCCACCAGCAGAGATGTGGGGCCCCAAAACATTCAGTACTTC. It translates to CATSRDVGPQNIQYF. Complete variable domain (other parts from reference TRBV15 and TRBJ2-4): DAMVIQNPRYQVTQFGKPVTLSCSQTLNHNVMYWYQQKSSQAPKLLFHYYDKDFNNEADTPDNFQSRRPNTSFCFLDIRSPGLGDTAMYLCATSRDVGPQNIQYFGAGTRLSVL.

This chain joins TRBV6-6 and TRBJ2-4, with 7 bases aligning to TRBD1. The assigned J gene may be wrong: the sequence end matches TRBJ2-7 better. CDR3 length: 14 residues. CDR1 and CDR2 from the germline V gene are MNHNY and SVGAGI (reference sequence). CDR3 loop: CASRTGQTSYEQYF. CDR3 bases: TGTGCCAGCAGGACGGGACAGACCTCTTACGAGCAGTACTTC.

This clonotype was observed a single time. The V and J genes are TRBV9 and TRBJ2-3; the D call may be TRBD1 or TRBD2 (5 bases each). The CDR3 is 17 amino acids. V was cut by 0 bases and J by 1 base, with 15 bases left in between. Germline lookup yields CDR1 SGDLS and CDR2 YYNGEE. CDR3 sequence (DNA): TGTGCCAGCAGCGTAGAAATGAGGGGCTCCGGCACAGATACGCAGTATTTT. It specifies CASSVEMRGSGTDTQYF.

V and J are TRBV18 and TRBJ2-1; D call uncertain. This CDR3 spans 13 amino acids. Germline lookup yields CDR1 KGHSH and CDR2 LQKENI. V shed 2 bases and J shed 8 bases, with 10 bases lying between them. The CDR3 DNA follows: TGTGCCAGCTCACCAAGTATGGGGTATGAGCAGTTCTTC. This codes for CASSPSMGYEQFF. The complete variable domain, with remaining parts taken from reference TRBV18 and TRBJ2-1, reads NAGVMQNPRHLVRRRGQEARLRCSPMKGHSHVYWYRQLPEEGLKFMVYLQKENIIDESGMPKERFSAEFPKEGPSILRIQQVVRGDSAAYFCASSPSMGYEQFFGPGTRLTVL.

As regards this clonotype: The junction departs from germline at one end; a sequencing error may be responsible. Here the CDR3 reads CASGYSNTRESYGYTF. The CDR3 region has the DNA TGTGCCAGCGGTTACTCGAACACCAGGGAGAGCTATGGCTACACCTTC. The chain employs TRBV6-2 or TRBV6-3 and TRBJ1-2; tentative D call: TRBD1 (5 bases). This CDR3 region has 16 residues. Germline CDR1 and CDR2: MNHEY and SVGEGT.

V usage is TRBV6-5 and J usage is TRBJ2-3; possibly TRBD1 for D (6 bases). The CDR3 consists of 14 residues. Deletions cut 5 bases from V and 3 bases from J, with 12 bases between. From germline, CDR1 is MNHEY and CDR2 SVGAGI. The CDR3 DNA follows: TGTGCCAGCAGTAGGGGGAGTCCGACAGATACGCAGTATTTT. This codes for CASSRGSPTDTQYF.

The chain employs TRBV20-1 and TRBJ1-2; the match to TRBD1 covers 9 bases. This CDR3 region has 15 residues. Per germline, CDR1 DFQATT and CDR2 SNEGSKA (reference sequence). Unmatched junction bases numbered 4, after V lost 0 bases and J lost 2 bases. CDR3 DNA sequence: TGCAGTGCTAGAGAGATGGGACAGGGCAACTATGGCTACACCTTC. This sequence encodes CSAREMGQGNYGYTF.

The gene calls are TRBV20-1 and TRBJ2-4, with 7 nucleotides matching TRBD2. V trimming: 4 bases; J trimming: 12 bases; junction bases outside the gene matches: 21. The length of the CDR3 is 16 residues. Per the germline V gene, CDR1 is DFQATT and CDR2 is SNEGSKA (reference sequence). CDR3 region: CSAKRSSGRAISDQYF. The DNA of the CDR3 is TGCAGTGCTAAGAGATCTAGTGGGAGGGCCATAAGTGATCAGTACTTC.

On this clonotype itself: Possible read error: a much larger clone is one base away. The chain employs TRBV6-5 and TRBJ1-5; TRBD1 agrees at 8 bases. The CDR3 totals 13 residues. Germline V CDR1 and CDR2: MNHEY, SVGAGI. In DNA form, the CDR3 reads TGTCCCAGCATTGGACAGGGCGGACAGCCCCAGCATTTT. Translating gives CPSIGQGGQPQHF.

This clonotype was seen more than once but under ten times. This rearrangement joins TRBV20-1 to TRBJ2-1, with D maybe TRBD2 (7 bases). V shed 6 bases and J shed 7 bases, with 22 bases lying between them. This CDR3 has 15 residues. Germline assignment: CDR1 DFQATT and CDR2 SNEGSKA (reference sequence). CDR3 DNA sequence: TGCAGTGCCGTTCCTGGGGGGGCCCCGGGGAATGAGCAGTTCTTC. Its protein product is CSAVPGGAPGNEQFF.

The table lists this clonotype with a few counts. This CDR3 reads CASSRGLAGYNEQYF. CDR3 DNA sequence: TGCGCCAGCAGCCGTGGACTAGCGGGGTACAATGAGCAGTACTTC. The chain links TRBV4-3 to TRBJ2-1; 12 bases map to TRBD2. The closer fit of TRBJ2-7 to the DNA end suggests the J call may be wrong. The CDR3 is 15 residues long. Looked up from germline, CDR1 is LGHNA and CDR2 is YSLEER.

CDR3 loop: CASQGNTGDNEQYF. CDR3 coding DNA: TGTGCCAGCCAAGGGAACACAGGGGACAATGAGCAGTACTTC. J is TRBJ2-5 and V is TRBV6-5, with 7 bases matching TRBD1. The CDR3 is made up of 14 amino acids. Germline CDR1 is MNHEY and CDR2 is SVGAGI. J lost 11 bases, V lost 8 bases, and 17 bases had no gene match.

The genes are TRBV7-3 and TRBJ1-4; 10 nucleotides line up with TRBD1. This CDR3 has 15 residues. Trimming cost V 4 bases and J 4 bases; bases outside gene matches: 3. CDR1 and CDR2 (germline): SGHTA, FQGTGA. The CDR3 sequence is CASSSRTGGNEKLFF. CDR3 bases: TGTGCCAGCAGCTCTAGGACAGGGGGTAATGAAAAACTGTTTTTT.

This clonotype showed up just once. The chain joins TRBV5-1 to TRBJ2-3; perhaps TRBD2 as D (6 bases). The CDR3 contains 14 residues. Trimming removed 6 bases from V and 0 bases from J, with 11 bases in between. Germline CDR1 reads SGHRS; CDR2 reads YFSETQ. As DNA, the CDR3 is TGCGCCAGCACGGAGGGCAGTAGCACAGATACGCAGTATTTT. Protein: CASTEGSSTDTQYF.

This clonotype was observed many times. The chain employs TRBV12-3 or TRBV12-4 and TRBJ2-6; no reliable D call. Trimming cost V 6 bases and J 2 bases, with 5 bases left between them. This CDR3 comprises 13 residues. DNA of the CDR3: TGTGCCAGCAGCTCAACTGGGGCCAACGTCCTGACTTTC. Protein sequence: CASSSTGANVLTF.

V and J are TRBV7-2 and TRBJ1-4, with D perhaps TRBD1 (5 bases). The V end was cut by 4 bases, the J end by 4 bases, with 16 bases between. The CDR3 runs 16 residues. CDR1 and CDR2 from the germline V gene are SGHTA and FQGNSA. The CDR3 bases are TGTGCCAGCAGCTCCCTCCCAGGGAGAGTTAATGAAAAACTGTTTTTT. Its translation is CASSSLPGRVNEKLFF.

This clonotype was seen ten or more times. The J gene is TRBJ2-5, the V gene TRBV20-1; 12 nucleotides line up with TRBD2. CDR3 length equals 14 residues. Germline V gene data show CDR1 as DFQATT and CDR2 as SNEGSKA (reference sequence). The V segment lost 3 bases and the J segment 5 bases; nucleotides outside the gene matches: 4. CDR3 in DNA: TGCAGTGCTAGTGTACTAGCGGGGGGTGAGACCCAGTACTTC. It encodes CSASVLAGGETQYF.

This clonotype was observed many times. The J gene is TRBJ2-1, the V gene TRBV6-5; TRBD2 might be the D (6 bases). The germline V and J ends were trimmed by 4 bases and 4 bases, with 11 bases remaining between them. The CDR3 spans 14 residues. The germline gives CDR1 MNHEY, CDR2 SVGAGI. CDR3 nucleotides: TGTGCCAGCAGTTCAGCGACTAGATACAATGAGCAGTTCTTC. It translates to CASSSATRYNEQFF.

This clonotype showed up many times. The chain is built from TRBV6-6 and TRBJ1-6, with 7 positions matching TRBD1. The J segment lost 6 bases and the V segment lost 5 bases, leaving 7 bases of the junction unmatched. The CDR3 loop spans 15 amino acids. Germline V gives CDR1 MNHNY, CDR2 SVGAGI (reference sequence). This CDR3 reads CASSPYEGANSPLHF. CDR3 nucleotides: TGTGCCAGCAGTCCTTATGAGGGGGCTAATTCACCCCTCCACTTT.

The rearrangement uses TRBV12-3 or TRBV12-4 and TRBJ2-5; 9 bases map to TRBD2. Losses at the gene ends were 6 bases for V and 0 bases for J; bases not matched to a gene: 8. The length of the CDR3 is 16 residues. CDR3 DNA: TGTGCCAGCAGCCTCGGGACTAGCCGGTACCAAGAGACCCAGTACTTC. Translation: CASSLGTSRYQETQYF.

The chain recombines TRBV20-1 with TRBJ2-1; no clear D. The CDR3 spans 12 residues. The germline CDR1 and CDR2 sequences are DFQATT and SNEGSKA (reference sequence). Trimming removed 3 bases at V and 13 bases at J, with 16 bases between. The CDR3 here is CSASDSTETQFF. CDR3 sequence (DNA): TGCAGTGCTAGTGACTCTACGGAGACCCAGTTCTTC.